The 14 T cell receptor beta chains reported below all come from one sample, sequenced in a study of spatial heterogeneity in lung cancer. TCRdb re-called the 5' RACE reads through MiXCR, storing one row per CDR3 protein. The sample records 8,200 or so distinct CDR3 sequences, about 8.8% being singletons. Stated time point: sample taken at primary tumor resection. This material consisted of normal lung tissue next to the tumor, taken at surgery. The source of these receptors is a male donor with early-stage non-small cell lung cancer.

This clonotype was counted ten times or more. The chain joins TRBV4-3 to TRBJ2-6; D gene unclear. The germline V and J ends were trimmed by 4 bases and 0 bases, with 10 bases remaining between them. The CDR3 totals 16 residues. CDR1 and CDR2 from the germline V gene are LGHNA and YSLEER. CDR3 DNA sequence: TGCGCCAGCAGCCCGAGTTGGGGCTCTGGGGCCAACGTCCTGACTTTC. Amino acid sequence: CASSPSWGSGANVLTF.

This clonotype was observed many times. CDR3 sequence reads: CASSPGGAYGTDTQYF. DNA for the CDR3: TGTGCCAGCAGCCCAGGGGGCGCCTATGGCACAGATACGCAGTATTTT. This chain links TRBV6-5 with TRBJ2-3; 8 bases are a match to TRBD1. V lost 6 bases and J lost 1; bases outside the gene matches: 9. Germline lookup yields CDR1 MNHEY and CDR2 SVGAGI. The CDR3 extends over 16 amino acids.

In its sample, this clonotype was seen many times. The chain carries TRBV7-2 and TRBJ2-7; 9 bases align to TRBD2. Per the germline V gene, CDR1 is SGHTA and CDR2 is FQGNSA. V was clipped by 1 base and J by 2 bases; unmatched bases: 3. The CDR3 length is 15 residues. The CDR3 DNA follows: TGTGCCAGCAGCTTAGGCCTAGCGGGGACCTACGAGCAGTACTTC. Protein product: CASSLGLAGTYEQYF.

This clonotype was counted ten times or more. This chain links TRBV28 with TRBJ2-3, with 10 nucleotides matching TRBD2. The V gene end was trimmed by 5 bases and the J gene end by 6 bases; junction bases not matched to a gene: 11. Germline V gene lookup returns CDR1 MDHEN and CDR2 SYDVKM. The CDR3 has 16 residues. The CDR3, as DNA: TGTGCCAGCAGTCCCCCTCCTAGCGGGGGACATGATACGCAGTATTTT. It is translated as CASSPPPSGGHDTQYF.

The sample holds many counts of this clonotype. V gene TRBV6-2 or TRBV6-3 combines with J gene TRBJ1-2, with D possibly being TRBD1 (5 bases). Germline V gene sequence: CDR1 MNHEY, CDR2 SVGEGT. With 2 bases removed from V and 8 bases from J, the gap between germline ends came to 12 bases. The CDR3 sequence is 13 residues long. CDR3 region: CASSYVSRDGYTF. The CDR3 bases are TGTGCCAGCAGTTACGTCTCGAGGGACGGCTACACCTTC.

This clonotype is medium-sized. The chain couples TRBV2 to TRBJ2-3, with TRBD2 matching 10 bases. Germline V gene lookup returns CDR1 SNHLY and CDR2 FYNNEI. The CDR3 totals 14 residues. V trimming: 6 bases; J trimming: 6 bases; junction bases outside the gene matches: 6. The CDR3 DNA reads TGTGCCAGCAGCCGGACTAGCGGTGGTGATACGCAGTATTTT. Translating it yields CASSRTSGGDTQYF.

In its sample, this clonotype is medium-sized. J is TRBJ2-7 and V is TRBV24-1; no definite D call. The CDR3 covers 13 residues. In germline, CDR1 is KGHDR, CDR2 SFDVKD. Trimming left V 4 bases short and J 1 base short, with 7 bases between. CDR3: CATSEWGSYEQYF. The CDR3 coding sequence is TGTGCCACCAGTGAGTGGGGTTCCTACGAGCAGTACTTC.

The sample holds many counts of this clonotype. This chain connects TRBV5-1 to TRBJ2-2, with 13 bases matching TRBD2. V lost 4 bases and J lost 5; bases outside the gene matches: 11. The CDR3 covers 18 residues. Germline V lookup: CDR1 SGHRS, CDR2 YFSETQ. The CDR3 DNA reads TGCGCCAGCAGCGGCGGGACTAGCGGGGACTCGAGGACCGGGGAGCTGTTTTTT. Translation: CASSGGTSGDSRTGELFF.

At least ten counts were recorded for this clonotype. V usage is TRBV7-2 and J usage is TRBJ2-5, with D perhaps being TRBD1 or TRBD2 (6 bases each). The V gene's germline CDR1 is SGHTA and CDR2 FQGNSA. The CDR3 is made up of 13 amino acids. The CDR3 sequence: CATGGGGQETQYF. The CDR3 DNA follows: TGTGCTACGGGTGGAGGGGGGCAAGAGACCCAGTACTTC.

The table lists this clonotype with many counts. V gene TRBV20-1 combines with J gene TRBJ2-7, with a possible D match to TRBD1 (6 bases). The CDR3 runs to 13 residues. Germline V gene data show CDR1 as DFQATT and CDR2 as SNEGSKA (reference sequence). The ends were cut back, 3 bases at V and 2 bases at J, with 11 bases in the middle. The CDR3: CSARSQGPYEQYF. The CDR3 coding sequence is TGCAGTGCTAGGAGTCAGGGGCCCTACGAGCAGTACTTC.

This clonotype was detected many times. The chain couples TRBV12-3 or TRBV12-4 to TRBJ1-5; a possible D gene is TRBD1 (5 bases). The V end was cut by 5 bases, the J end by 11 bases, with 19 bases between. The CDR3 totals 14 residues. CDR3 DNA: TGTGCCAGCAGTCTCCGGGACGCGATGGGGGCCCAGCATTTT. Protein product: CASSLRDAMGAQHF.

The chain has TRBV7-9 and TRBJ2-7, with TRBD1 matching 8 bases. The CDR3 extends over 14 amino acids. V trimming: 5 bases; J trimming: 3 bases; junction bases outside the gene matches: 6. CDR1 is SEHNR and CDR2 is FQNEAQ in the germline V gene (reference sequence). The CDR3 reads CASSAAGTGYEQYF. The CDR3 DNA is TGTGCCAGCAGCGCAGCCGGGACAGGCTACGAGCAGTACTTC. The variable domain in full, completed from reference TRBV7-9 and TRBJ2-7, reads DTGVSQNPRHKITKRGQNVTFRCDPISEHNRLYWYRQTLGQGPEFLTYFQNEAQLEKSRLLSDRFSAERPKGSFSTLEIQRTEQGDSAMYLCASSAAGTGYEQYFGPGTRLTVT.

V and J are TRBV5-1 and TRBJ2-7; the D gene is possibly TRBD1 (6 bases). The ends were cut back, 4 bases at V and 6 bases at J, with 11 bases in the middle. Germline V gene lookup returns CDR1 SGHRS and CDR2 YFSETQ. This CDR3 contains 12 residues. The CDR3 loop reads CASSPTGGEQYF. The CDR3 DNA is TGCGCCAGCAGCCCGACAGGAGGCGAGCAGTACTTC.

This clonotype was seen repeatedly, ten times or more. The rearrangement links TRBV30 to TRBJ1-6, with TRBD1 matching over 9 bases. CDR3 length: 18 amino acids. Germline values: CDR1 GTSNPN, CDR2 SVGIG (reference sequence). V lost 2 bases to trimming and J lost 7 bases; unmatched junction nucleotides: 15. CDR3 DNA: TGTGCCTGGAGTTTTCCCCCCCTCCGTGGGACAGGGAATTCACCCCTCCACTTT. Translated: CAWSFPPLRGTGNSPLHF.